This T cell receptor (beta chain) is drawn from a study of T cell repertoires in cytomegalovirus infection. On the study more broadly: Public signatures in TCR beta pointed to CMV infection and matching HLA type.

The trim removed 7 bases at V and 2 bases at J, leaving 4 bases unmatched. The CDR3 length is 14 residues. Germline-derived CDR1 and CDR2 are SEHNR and FQNEAQ (reference sequence). This clonotype was seen ten or more times. One entry per CDR3 protein results from TCRdb running MiXCR on the reads. The data contain 400,000 to 550,000 distinct CDR3 sequences, about 11% of them singletons. Material for sequencing was PBMCs. The chain uses TRBV7-9 and TRBJ2-2, with 7 bases identical to TRBD1. This TCR was sampled from a human donor in good health (CMV status not recorded). Some clones in this sample may be carry-over from other donors' samples. This chain's CDR3 is CASTTGVNTGELFF. Written as DNA, the CDR3 is TGTGCCAGCACCACAGGGGTCAACACCGGGGAGCTGTTTTTT.